These 4 T cell receptor beta chains originate from one sample sequenced in a study of blood T cell repertoires in COVID-19. Generated by immunoSEQ multiplex PCR, the TCRdb table keeps only in-frame clones and is missing some. Of approximately 66,000 clones in the sample, just over 85% were seen once. Material: peripheral blood. The receptors were gathered from a man aged 50 or older with active COVID-19.

Comments on this clone: Other DNA sequences from this sample encode an identical CDR3 as well. V gene TRBV12-3 or TRBV12-4 combines with J gene TRBJ2-2; no clear D. V shed 3 bases and J shed 8 bases, with 7 bases lying between them. This CDR3 contains 12 residues. The CDR3 spells CASSFYPGELFF. The CDR3, as DNA: TGTGCCAGCAGTTTTTATCCTGGGGAGCTGTTTTTT.

V usage is TRBV4-2 and J usage is TRBJ2-1; the D gene is possibly TRBD2 (5 bases). Looked up from germline, CDR1 is LGHNA and CDR2 is YNFKEQ. The CDR3 is 16 residues long. V was cut by 2 bases and J by 1 base, with 12 bases left in between. This chain's CDR3 is CASSQMSGYSYNEQFF. In DNA, the CDR3 is TGTGCCAGCAGCCAAATGTCGGGGTATTCCTACAATGAGCAGTTCTTC.

A single count supports this clone. V is TRBV6-6 and J is TRBJ1-5, with TRBD1 matching 8 bases. Trimming cost V 6 bases and J 6 bases; bases outside gene matches: 7. The CDR3 is 14 residues long. Looked up from germline, CDR1 is MNHNY and CDR2 is SVGAGI (reference sequence). CDR3 protein: CASRDGQGGQPQHF. In DNA form, the CDR3 reads TGTGCCAGCAGGGACGGACAGGGAGGTCAGCCCCAGCATTTT.

The chain employs TRBV5-4 and TRBJ2-7; a possible D gene is TRBD1 (5 bases). With 0 bases removed from V and 1 base from J, the gap between germline ends came to 11 bases. The CDR3 extends over 15 amino acids. Germline lookup yields CDR1 SGHNT and CDR2 YYREEE (reference sequence). CDR3 DNA sequence: TGTGCCAGCAGCTTGGCCCAGGGCGGTTCCTACGAGCAGTACTTC. It is translated as CASSLAQGGSYEQYF.